The present T cell receptor beta chain was sequenced within a study of T-cell reconstitution after alpha-beta-depleted transplantation in children. Study-wide findings and caveats: From surviving recipient T cells and thymic progenitors came the high day-60 TCRbeta diversity observed in some patients. Expanded graft clones, several hundred of them, were reportedly the source of alpha-beta T cells about two months after transplant.

On this clonotype itself: Antigen unknown.

With 1 base clipped from V and 6 bases from J, the junction kept 4 bases outside the gene matches. The CDR3 length is 14 residues. Germline V gene lookup returns CDR1 SQVTM and CDR2 ANQGSEA. Preparation of the TCRbeta library involved a method that used unique molecular identifiers. TCRdb reanalysed the PCR reads using MiXCR and keeps one entry per CDR3 protein. Among a few hundred thousand distinct CDR3 sequences listed, over 20% were seen once. This sequence joins TRBV29-1 and TRBJ1-3, with TRBD1 matching 9 bases. This sequence was found in a boy under three years old with Wiskott-Aldrich syndrome, due to receive a stem cell transplant. The sequencing here drew on PBMCs, taken before TCRalphabeta/CD19-depleted stem cell transplant. The CDR3 sequence is CSVEGGQGTNTIYF. In nucleotides, the CDR3 is TGCAGCGTTGAAGGGGGACAGGGTACAAACACCATATATTTT.